This T cell receptor beta chain was captured by sequencing in a study of CD8 T cells in ankylosing spondylitis. Via MiXCR, TCRdb re-called the 5' RACE reads, giving one row per CDR3 protein. The table records about 450,000 distinct CDR3 sequences, roughly 25% of them present only once. Trimming at V came to 6 bases and at J to 5 bases, leaving 1 base not matched to a gene. The V gene's germline CDR1 is SQVTM and CDR2 ANQGSEA. The CDR3 extends over 12 amino acids. Study-wide results and limits: Blood of patients with ankylosing spondylitis appeared to be characterized by a TCR beta motif of eight highly homologous variants.

Details on this clonotype: No antigen is known for it.

Input material: blood, either unsorted or a sorted T cell fraction (not recorded which). This clonotype was obtained from a male donor with ankylosing spondylitis. This rearrangement joins TRBV29-1 to TRBJ2-7, with 13 bases that match TRBD2. CDR3 sequence (DNA): TGCAGCGTGGGGACTAGCGGGAACGAGCAGTACTTC. Protein sequence: CSVGTSGNEQYF.